The 12 T cell receptor beta chains reported below all come from one sample, sequenced in a study of beta chain features in type 1 diabetes. The isolated RNA, all of it, was reverse transcribed, so expressed TCRB transcripts were what got sequenced. Only in-frame clones appear in the TCRdb table, and some are missing; sequencing was by immunoSEQ multiplex PCR. This sample carries about 130,000 clones, around 8.7% of them seen once, and the ten largest clones take 0.6% to 0.85%. Sequencing was done on a sample of central memory CD4+ T cells from blood. The receptor set was obtained from a young man in good health.

Concerning this clone: Different DNA sequences within this sample yield the same CDR3. The V and J genes are TRBV5-1 and TRBJ2-5; D is uncertain. This CDR3 region has 12 residues. Trimming took 2 bases from V and 4 from J, leaving 6 bases between them. Germline CDR1 and CDR2: SGHRS and YFSETQ. As DNA, the CDR3 is TGCGCCAGCAGCTTAAGCGCAGAGACCCAGTACTTC. Amino acids: CASSLSAETQYF.

This clone appeared a few times. V and J are TRBV4-3 and TRBJ1-2, with D possibly TRBD1 on 6 matching bases. Trimming shortened V by 3 bases and J by 7 bases, and 15 bases separated the two germline ends. Germline V gene sequence: CDR1 LGHNA, CDR2 YSLEER. The CDR3 is 14 residues long. The CDR3 sequence is CASSHLQGRGGYTF. The DNA of the CDR3 is TGCGCCAGCAGCCATCTTCAGGGGAGAGGTGGCTACACCTTC.

This chain connects TRBV9 to TRBJ2-1; TRBD2 matches at 9 bases. The CDR3 is made up of 14 amino acids. Germline V gene sequence: CDR1 SGDLS, CDR2 YYNGEE. V trimming: 5 bases; J trimming: 5 bases; junction bases outside the gene matches: 5. The CDR3 bases are TGTGCCAGCAGTCGACTAGCGGAGGACAATGAGCAGTTCTTC. Its translation is CASSRLAEDNEQFF.

V and J are TRBV18 and TRBJ1-4; possibly TRBD1 for D (6 bases). This CDR3 comprises 15 residues. With 3 bases removed from V and 5 bases from J, the gap between germline ends came to 13 bases. Germline V gene sequence: CDR1 KGHSH, CDR2 LQKENI. The CDR3 region is CASSPGTIGNEKLFF. The CDR3 nucleotides read TGTGCCAGCTCACCCGGGACAATAGGGAATGAAAAACTGTTTTTT.

The V call is TRBV2, the J call TRBJ2-1; 10 positions agree with TRBD2. The trim removed 7 bases at V and 3 bases at J, leaving 6 bases unmatched. This CDR3 region has 15 residues. In germline, CDR1 is SNHLY, CDR2 FYNNEI. The CDR3 DNA is TGTGCCAGCATAAAGGGACTAGCGAACTACAATGAGCAGTTCTTC. Amino acids: CASIKGLANYNEQFF. Supplemented by reference TRBV2 and TRBJ2-1, the full variable domain reads EPEVTQTPSHQVTQMGQEVILRCVPISNHLYFYWYRQILGQKVEFLVSFYNNEISEKSEIFDDQFSVERPDGSNFTLKIRSTKLEDSAMYFCASIKGLANYNEQFFGPGTRLTVL.

This clone was seen a few times. This chain uses TRBV2 with TRBJ1-5; D might be TRBD1 (5 bases). The germline V gene encodes CDR1 SNHLY and CDR2 FYNNEI. This CDR3 region has 14 residues. Trimming shortened V by 7 bases and J by 1 base, and 11 bases separated the two germline ends. The chain's CDR3 is CASNGRVSNQPQHF. The DNA of the CDR3 is TGTGCCAGCAACGGCAGGGTAAGCAATCAGCCCCAGCATTTT.

The chain carries TRBV11-2 and TRBJ1-6, with 7 bases matching TRBD1. Germline V gene data show CDR1 as SGHAT and CDR2 as FQNNGV. This CDR3 has 15 amino acids. Trimming cost V 5 bases and J 6 bases; bases outside gene matches: 7. This CDR3 reads CASSQGQAPNSPLHF. The CDR3 nucleotides read TGTGCCAGCAGCCAAGGACAGGCTCCTAATTCACCCCTCCACTTT.

This clone was seen more than once but under ten times. CDR3 nucleotide sequence: TGTGCCAGCTCACCACCCAGACAGGGTCGGTACACCGGGGAGCTGTTTTTT. Translation: CASSPPRQGRYTGELFF. This chain uses TRBV18 with TRBJ2-2; 7 bases match TRBD1. This CDR3 is 17 amino acids long. Per germline, CDR1 KGHSH and CDR2 LQKENI. V shed 0 bases, J shed 3 bases, and the junction held 7 bases outside the gene matches.

The J gene is TRBJ2-2, the V gene TRBV5-1; 10 bases fit TRBD1. Germline CDR1 SGHRS, CDR2 YFSETQ. CDR3 length: 14 amino acids. V lost 3 bases, J lost 5 bases, and 1 base stayed unmatched. DNA for the CDR3: TGCGCCAGCAGCTCGGGACAGGGGACCGGGGAGCTGTTTTTT. This gives the protein CASSSGQGTGELFF.

The chain is built from TRBV7-3 and TRBJ2-1; perhaps TRBD1 as D (6 bases). The germline V gene encodes CDR1 SGHTA and CDR2 FQGTGA. CDR3 length: 14 amino acids. Trimming shortened V by 5 bases and J by 4 bases, and 12 bases separated the two germline ends. CDR3 in amino acids: CASSRKTGYNEQFF. For the CDR3, the DNA is TGTGCCAGCAGCAGAAAAACAGGGTACAATGAGCAGTTCTTC.

The chain combines TRBV9 with TRBJ2-3; D perhaps matches TRBD2 (5 bases). V lost 4 bases to trimming and J lost 0 bases, with 9 bases between them. This CDR3 contains 14 residues. CDR1 and CDR2 from the germline V gene are SGDLS and YYNGEE. In DNA form, the CDR3 reads TGTGCCAGCAGCCCCACGGGGAGCACAGATACGCAGTATTTT. Translating gives CASSPTGSTDTQYF.

This clone was recorded a few times. The rearrangement uses TRBV6-5 and TRBJ2-7; D ambiguous. Germline CDR1 and CDR2: MNHEY and SVGAGI. V lost 0 bases and J lost 5, with 11 bases in between. The CDR3 is 14 residues long. CDR3 DNA sequence: TGTGCCAGCAGTTACTCTTGGGCAGGCCACGAGCAGTACTTC. Translation gives CASSYSWAGHEQYF.